This TCR beta chain was captured in a study of response to subunit inactivated influenza vaccine. Whole-study results and caveats: Authors proposed each seasonal influenza vaccination draws in few new T cells.

In the case of this clonotype: The antigen is undetermined.

TCRdb independently ran MiXCR on the RT-PCR reads; one entry per CDR3 protein. This sample yields about 700,000 distinct CDR3 sequences, of which approximately 13% are seen a single time; 5.5% to 7% belongs to the top ten. This receptor was identified in a man aged 50 to 59 who received an inactivated influenza vaccine. This sample comprised PBMCs from blood, obtained less than 15 days before vaccination.

The chain's CDR3 is CASSDEAAGRSGELFF. The CDR3 nucleotides are TGTGCCAGCAGTGACGAGGCAGCAGGACGGAGCGGGGAGCTGTTTTTT. The chain couples TRBV6-4 to TRBJ2-2; D ambiguous. The CDR3 contains 16 residues. The germline CDR1 and CDR2 sequences are MRHNA and SNTAGT. V was cut by 2 bases and J by 7 bases, with 17 bases left in between.